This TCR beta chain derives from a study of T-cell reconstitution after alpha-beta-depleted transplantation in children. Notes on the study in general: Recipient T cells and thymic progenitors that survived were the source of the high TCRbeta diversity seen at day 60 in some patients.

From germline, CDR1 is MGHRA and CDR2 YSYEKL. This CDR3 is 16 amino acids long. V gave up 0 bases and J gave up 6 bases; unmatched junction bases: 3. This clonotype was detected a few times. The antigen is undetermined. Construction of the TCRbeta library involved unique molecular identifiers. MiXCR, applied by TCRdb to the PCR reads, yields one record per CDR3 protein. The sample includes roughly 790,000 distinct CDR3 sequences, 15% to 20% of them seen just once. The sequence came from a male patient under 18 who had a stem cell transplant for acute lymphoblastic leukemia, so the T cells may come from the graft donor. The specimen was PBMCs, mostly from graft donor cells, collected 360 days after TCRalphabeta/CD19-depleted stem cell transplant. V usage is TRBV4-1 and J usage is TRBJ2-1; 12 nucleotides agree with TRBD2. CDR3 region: CASSQEAGLAGNEQFF. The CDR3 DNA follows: TGCGCCAGCAGCCAAGAAGCGGGACTAGCGGGCAATGAGCAGTTCTTC.